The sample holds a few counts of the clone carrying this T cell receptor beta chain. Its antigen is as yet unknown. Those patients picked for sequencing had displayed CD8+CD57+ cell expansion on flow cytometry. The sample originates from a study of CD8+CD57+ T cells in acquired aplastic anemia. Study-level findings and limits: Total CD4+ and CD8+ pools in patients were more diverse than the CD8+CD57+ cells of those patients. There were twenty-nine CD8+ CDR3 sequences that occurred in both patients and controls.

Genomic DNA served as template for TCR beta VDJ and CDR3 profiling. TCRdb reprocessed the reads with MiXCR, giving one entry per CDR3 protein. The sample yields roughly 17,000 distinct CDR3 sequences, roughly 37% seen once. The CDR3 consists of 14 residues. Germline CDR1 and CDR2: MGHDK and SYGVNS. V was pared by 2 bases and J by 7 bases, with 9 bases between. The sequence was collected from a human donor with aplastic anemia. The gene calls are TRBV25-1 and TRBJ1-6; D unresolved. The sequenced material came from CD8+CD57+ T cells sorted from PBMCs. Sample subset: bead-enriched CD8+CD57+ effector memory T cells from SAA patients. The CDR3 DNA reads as TGTGCCAGCAGTGAAGCGCTGGGCAATTCACCCCTCCACTTT. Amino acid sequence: CASSEALGNSPLHF.